A selection of T cell receptor beta chains follows, all from one sample in a study of cytomegalovirus exposure and HLA in healthy donors. Profiling relied on immunoSEQ multiplex PCR, and the TCRdb table lists in-frame clones only, not all of them. Among 180,000 or so clones listed, 65% to 85% were seen once. Sequencing was done on a sample of PBMCs. All receptors derive from a girl aged 5 to 17 in good health and CMV-seropositive. CDR3s include the opening cysteine and the closing phenylalanine or tryptophan. D genes are given only for firm matches. Clone size appears in some rows only: once, few, many, or a class for an expanded clone.

TRBD2	TRBV27	NA	TRBJ2-1	CASSLGLAGVDHNEQFF
NA	TRBV7-2	NA	TRBJ2-1	CASSLFGEAGSYNEQFF
NA	TRBV25-1	NA	TRBJ1-1	CASSGRGTDYTEAFF
TRBD2	TRBV10-1	NA	TRBJ2-1	CASSRLTSGHSYNEQFF
NA	TRBV7-6	NA	TRBJ2-3	CASSPGMTDTQYF
NA	TRBV5-1	NA	TRBJ2-2	CASSLSQGAGELFF
NA	TRBV9	once	TRBJ1-2	CASSVAGMGNYGYTF
TRBD1	TRBV25-1	NA	TRBJ1-1	CASSDRRQGLKNTEAFF
TRBD2	TRBV5-4	NA	TRBJ2-1	CASSLDSVLSGRRLEQFF
TRBD2	TRBV4-1	NA	TRBJ2-1	CASSQGSGKNEQFF
NA	TRBV10-2	NA	TRBJ1-1	CASKGGNTEAFF
NA	TRBV18	NA	TRBJ1-1	CASSPPPRQNTEAFF
NA	TRBV5-1	NA	TRBJ2-7	CASSLAEGIMFDEQYF
NA	TRBV30	NA	TRBJ2-7	CAFRGTFSSYEQYF
NA	TRBV5-4	NA	TRBJ2-1	CASSLARNEQFF
NA	TRBV27	NA	TRBJ2-7	CASSLSPDRFYEQYF
TRBD2	TRBV14	once	TRBJ2-1	CASSLGTSGRNEQFF
TRBD2	TRBV7-6	NA	TRBJ2-3	CASSLSGGSADTQYF
TRBD2	TRBV18	NA	TRBJ2-7	CASSPLAGGFSYEQYF
NA	TRBV6-5	NA	TRBJ1-2	CASSYQGSGGYTF
NA	TRBV4-2	NA	TRBJ2-3	CASSQDLTSPPSTDTQYF
NA	TRBV30	NA	TRBJ2-3	CAWSVQVRSTDTQYF
TRBD2	TRBV19	NA	TRBJ2-7	CASSIGGGSYEQYF
TRBD1	TRBV6-6	few	TRBJ2-5	CASSYRVAGGETQYF
NA	TRBV2	NA	TRBJ2-7	CASTLDYEQYF
TRBD1	TRBV2	NA	TRBJ1-5	CASSTGENQPQHF
NA	TRBV19	NA	TRBJ1-2	CASSKIGGPNYGYTF
TRBD2	TRBV5-1	NA	TRBJ2-5	CASSLGTSGSRETQYF
NA	TRBV5-8	NA	TRBJ2-7	CANSPLGGTEQYF
TRBD2	TRBV19	NA	TRBJ2-1	CASSLGTSDLNEQFF
TRBD2	TRBV4-1	NA	TRBJ2-3	CASSSVRAGFTDTQYF
TRBD1	TRBV2	NA	TRBJ2-5	CASRDRGYETQYF